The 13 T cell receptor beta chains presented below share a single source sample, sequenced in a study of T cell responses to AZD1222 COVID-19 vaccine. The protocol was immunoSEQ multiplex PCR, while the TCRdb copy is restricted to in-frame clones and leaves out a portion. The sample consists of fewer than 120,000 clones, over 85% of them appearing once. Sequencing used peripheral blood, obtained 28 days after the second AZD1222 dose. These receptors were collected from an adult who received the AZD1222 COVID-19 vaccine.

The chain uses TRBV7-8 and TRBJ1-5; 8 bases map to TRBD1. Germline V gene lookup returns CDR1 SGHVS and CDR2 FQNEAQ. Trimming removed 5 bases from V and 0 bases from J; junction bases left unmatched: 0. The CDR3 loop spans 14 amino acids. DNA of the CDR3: TGTGCCAGCAGCGGACAGGGTAGCAATCAGCCCCAGCATTTT. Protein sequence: CASSGQGSNQPQHF.

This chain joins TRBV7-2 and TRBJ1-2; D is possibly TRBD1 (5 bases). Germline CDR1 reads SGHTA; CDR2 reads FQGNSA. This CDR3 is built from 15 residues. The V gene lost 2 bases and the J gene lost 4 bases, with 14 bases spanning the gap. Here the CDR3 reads CASSLSRDPGYGYTF. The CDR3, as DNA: TGTGCCAGCAGCTTAAGCAGGGATCCTGGCTATGGCTACACCTTC.

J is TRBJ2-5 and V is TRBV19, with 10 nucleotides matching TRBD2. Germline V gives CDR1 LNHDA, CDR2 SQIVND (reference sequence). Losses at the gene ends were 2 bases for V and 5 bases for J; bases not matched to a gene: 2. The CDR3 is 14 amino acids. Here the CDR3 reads CASSILAGDETQYF. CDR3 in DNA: TGTGCCAGTAGTATACTAGCGGGGGACGAGACCCAGTACTTC.

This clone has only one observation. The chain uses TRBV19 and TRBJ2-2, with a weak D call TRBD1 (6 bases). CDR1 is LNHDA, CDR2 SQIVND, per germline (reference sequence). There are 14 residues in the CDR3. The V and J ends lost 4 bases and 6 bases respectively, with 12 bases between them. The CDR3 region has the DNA TGTGCCAGTAGTACAACCGGGACACCCGGGGAGCTGTTTTTT. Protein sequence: CASSTTGTPGELFF.

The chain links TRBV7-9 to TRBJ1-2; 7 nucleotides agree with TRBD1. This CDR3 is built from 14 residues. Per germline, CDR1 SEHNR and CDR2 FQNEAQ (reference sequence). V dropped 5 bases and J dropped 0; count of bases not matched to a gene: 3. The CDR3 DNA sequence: TGTGCCAGCAGCCAGGGGACAGCTAACTATGGCTACACCTTC. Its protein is CASSQGTANYGYTF.

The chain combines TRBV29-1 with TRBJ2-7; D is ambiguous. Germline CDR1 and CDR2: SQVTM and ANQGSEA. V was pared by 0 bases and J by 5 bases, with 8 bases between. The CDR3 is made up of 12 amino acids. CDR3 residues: CSVEDPKHEQYF. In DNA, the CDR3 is TGCAGCGTTGAAGACCCTAAACACGAGCAGTACTTC.

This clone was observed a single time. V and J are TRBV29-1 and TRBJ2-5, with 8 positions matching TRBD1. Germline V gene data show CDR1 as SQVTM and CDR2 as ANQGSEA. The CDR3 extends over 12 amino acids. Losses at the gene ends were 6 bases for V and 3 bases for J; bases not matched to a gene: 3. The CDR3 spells CSVTGVEETQYF. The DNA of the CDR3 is TGCAGCGTGACAGGGGTGGAAGAGACCCAGTACTTC.

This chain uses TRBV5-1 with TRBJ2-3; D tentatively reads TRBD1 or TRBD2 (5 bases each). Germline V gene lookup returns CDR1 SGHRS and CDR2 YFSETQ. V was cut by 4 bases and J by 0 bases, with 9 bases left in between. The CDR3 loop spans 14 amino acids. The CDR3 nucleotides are TGCGCCAGCAGCCGGGACGGCAGCACAGATACGCAGTATTTT. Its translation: CASSRDGSTDTQYF.

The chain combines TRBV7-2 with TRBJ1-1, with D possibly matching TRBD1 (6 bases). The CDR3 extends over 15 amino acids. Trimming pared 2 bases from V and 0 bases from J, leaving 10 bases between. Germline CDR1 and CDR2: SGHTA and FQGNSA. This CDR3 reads CASSLRNRVNTEAFF. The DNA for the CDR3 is TGTGCCAGCAGCTTAAGGAACAGGGTGAACACTGAAGCTTTCTTT. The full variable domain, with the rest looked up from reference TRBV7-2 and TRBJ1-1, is GAGVSQSPSNKVTEKGKDVELRCDPISGHTALYWYRQSLGQGLEFLIYFQGNSAPDKSGLPSDRFSAERTGGSVSTLTIQRTQQEDSAVYLCASSLRNRVNTEAFFGQGTRLTVV.

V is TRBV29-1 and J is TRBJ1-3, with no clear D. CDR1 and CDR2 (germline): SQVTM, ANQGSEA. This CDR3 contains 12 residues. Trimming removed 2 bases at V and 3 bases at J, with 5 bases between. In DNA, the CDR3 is TGCAGCGTTGAAACCGATGGAAACACCATATATTTT. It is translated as CSVETDGNTIYF.

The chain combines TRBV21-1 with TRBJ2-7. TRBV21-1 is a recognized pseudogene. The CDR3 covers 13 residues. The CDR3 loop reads CASSTAHPYEQYF. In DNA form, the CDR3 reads TGTGCCAGCAGCACGGCGCATCCCTACGAGCAGTACTTC.

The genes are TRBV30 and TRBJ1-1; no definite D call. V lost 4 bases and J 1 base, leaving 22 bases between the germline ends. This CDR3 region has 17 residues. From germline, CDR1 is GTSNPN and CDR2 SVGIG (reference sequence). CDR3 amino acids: CAWTPALGSHGNTEAFF. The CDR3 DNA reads TGTGCCTGGACGCCAGCCCTGGGGTCCCATGGGAACACTGAAGCTTTCTTT.

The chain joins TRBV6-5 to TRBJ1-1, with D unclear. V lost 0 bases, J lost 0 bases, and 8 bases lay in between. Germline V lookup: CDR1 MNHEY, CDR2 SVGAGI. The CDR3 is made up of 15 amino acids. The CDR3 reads CASSYSPRMNTEAFF. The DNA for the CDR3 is TGTGCCAGCAGTTACTCGCCCAGGATGAACACTGAAGCTTTCTTT.